The 14 T cell receptor beta chains listed next were all sequenced from one sample in a study of OX40 agonist ivuxolimab in advanced cancers. The assay was immunoSEQ multiplex PCR, and TCRdb's table has in-frame clones only and misses some. This table has roughly 76,000 clones, approximately 90% appearing once. Source: CD4+ or CD8+ T cells sorted from blood, taken in a trial of the OX40 agonist ivuxolimab. Receptor source: an adult with an advanced solid tumor such as melanoma, head and neck, liver or kidney cancer.

V and J are TRBV6-1 and TRBJ2-7; no firm D call. Germline CDR1 and CDR2: MNHNS and SASEGT. The ends were cut back, 6 bases at V and 2 bases at J, with 8 bases in the middle. The CDR3 has 12 amino acids. In nucleotides, the CDR3 is TGTGCCAGCAGGCATGGGGCCTACGAGCAGTACTTC. Translated: CASRHGAYEQYF.

This sequence joins TRBV14 and TRBJ2-2; TRBD1 aligns across 9 bases. Looked up from germline, CDR1 is SGHDN and CDR2 is FVKESK. The trim removed 1 base at V and 10 bases at J, leaving 10 bases unmatched. The CDR3 runs to 16 residues. The CDR3: CASSQGATGGREELFF. Here the CDR3 DNA reads TGTGCCAGCAGCCAAGGGGCCACAGGGGGCCGAGAGGAGCTGTTTTTT.

The V and J genes are TRBV28 and TRBJ2-1; either TRBD1 or TRBD2 may supply D (5 bases each). CDR1 and CDR2 (germline): MDHEN, SYDVKM. This CDR3 contains 14 residues. Trimming cost V 5 bases and J 3 bases, with 11 bases left between them. The CDR3 DNA is TGTGCCAGCAGTCCTGTGGGGGACTACAATGAGCAGTTCTTC. This translates into CASSPVGDYNEQFF.

The chain links TRBV11-2 to TRBJ1-1; D is unclear. The ends were cut back, 1 base at V and 0 bases at J, with 12 bases in the middle. CDR3 length: 16 amino acids. Per the germline V gene, CDR1 is SGHAT and CDR2 is FQNNGV. CDR3 DNA: TGTGCCAGCAGCTTAGTCGCACCTAGGATGAACACTGAAGCTTTCTTT. Its translation is CASSLVAPRMNTEAFF.

V usage is TRBV19 and J usage is TRBJ2-1, with D perhaps matching TRBD1 (6 bases). V lost 3 bases to trimming and J lost 5 bases, with 14 bases between them. This CDR3 is 15 amino acids long. The germline V gene encodes CDR1 LNHDA and CDR2 SQIVND (reference sequence). The CDR3 bases are TGTGCCAGTAGTATTATAGGGGGATTAAACAATGAGCAGTTCTTC. This translates into CASSIIGGLNNEQFF.

The chain carries TRBV19 and TRBJ2-5; D is uncertain. The J call is doubtful: the DNA matches TRBJ2-7 better. The germline V gene encodes CDR1 LNHDA and CDR2 SQIVND (reference sequence). The CDR3 contains 14 residues. The CDR3 DNA reads as TGTGCCAGTAGTATCGTTGATCAGCTTAACGAGCAGTACTTC. Translating it yields CASSIVDQLNEQYF.

This chain connects TRBV7-6 to TRBJ1-1; TRBD1 matches at 8 bases. V shed 0 bases and J 6 bases; nucleotides not matched to a gene: 6. CDR1 SGHVS and CDR2 FNYEAQ come from the germline V gene. The CDR3 has 15 amino acids. The CDR3, as DNA: TGTGCCAGCAGCTTAGCTAGCCAGGGGGCAGCTGAAGCTTTCTTT. It is translated as CASSLASQGAAEAFF.

This chain links TRBV5-1 with TRBJ2-7, with 7 bases lining up with TRBD1. V trimming: 2 bases; J trimming: 3 bases; junction bases outside the gene matches: 8. Germline V gene sequence: CDR1 SGHRS, CDR2 YFSETQ. CDR3 size: 15 residues. For the CDR3, the DNA is TGCGCCAGCAGCTTTACAGGGGTAGGAGGCTACGAGCAGTACTTC. Translating it yields CASSFTGVGGYEQYF.

This chain connects TRBV5-1 to TRBJ2-2; possibly TRBD2 for D (7 bases). The CDR3 is 14 residues long. V was cut by 4 bases and J by 4 bases, with 11 bases left in between. CDR1 is SGHRS, CDR2 YFSETQ, per germline. The CDR3 sequence: CASSGRGGTGELFF. DNA for the CDR3: TGCGCCAGCAGCGGTAGGGGGGGCACCGGGGAGCTGTTTTTT.

This chain connects TRBV30 to TRBJ1-2; 7 bases map to TRBD1. Losses at the gene ends were 1 base for V and 6 bases for J; bases not matched to a gene: 20. Germline lookup yields CDR1 GTSNPN and CDR2 SVGIG (reference sequence). This CDR3 comprises 18 residues. CDR3 loop: CAWSAHPPGTANLDGYTF. The CDR3 DNA is TGTGCCTGGAGTGCCCATCCTCCCGGGACAGCTAATTTGGATGGCTACACCTTC. The entire variable domain, with the rest obtained from reference TRBV30 and TRBJ1-2, is as follows: SQTIHQWPATLVQPVGSPLSLECTVEGTSNPNLYWYRQAAGRGLQLLFYSVGIGQISSEVPQNLSASRPQDRQFILSSKKLLLSDSGFYLCAWSAHPPGTANLDGYTFGSGTRLTVV.

The CDR3 reads CAISGGREAFF. In nucleotides, the CDR3 is TGTGCCATCAGTGGTGGGAGAGAAGCTTTCTTT. V and J are TRBV10-3 and TRBJ1-1; D uncertain. Looked up from germline, CDR1 is ENHRY and CDR2 is SYGVKD. V lost 4 bases and J lost 8, with 8 bases in between. CDR3 length: 11 amino acids.

This chain joins TRBV5-4 and TRBJ2-2, with D unclear. CDR1 and CDR2 from the germline V gene are SGHNT and YYREEE (reference sequence). This CDR3 is 14 amino acids long. V lost 4 bases to trimming and J lost 5 bases, with 12 bases between them. CDR3 DNA sequence: TGTGCCAGCAGCCAAGAAGCCAGGACCGGGGAGCTGTTTTTT. It yields the protein CASSQEARTGELFF.

For this clone: The sample holds other DNA sequences that translate to the same CDR3. The chain is built from TRBV2 and TRBJ1-1; 8 nucleotides agree with TRBD1. Germline loops: CDR1 SNHLY, CDR2 FYNNEI. The CDR3 is made up of 14 amino acids. V was pared by 9 bases and J by 2 bases, with 8 bases of the junction left unmatched. The CDR3 sequence is CASDKDRGNTEAFF. Here the CDR3 DNA reads TGTGCCAGTGATAAAGACAGGGGCAACACTGAAGCTTTCTTT.

This chain joins TRBV21-1 and TRBJ1-2. TRBV21-1 is a recognized pseudogene. This CDR3 region has 11 residues. The CDR3 here is CASSKSYGYTF. The CDR3 DNA reads as TGTGCCAGCAGCAAATCTTATGGCTACACCTTC.